This T cell receptor beta chain stems from a study of CD8+CD57+ T cells in acquired aplastic anemia. Overall study context: When averaged, DNA from sorted CD4+ and CD8+ cells came to approximately 3 ug. Study-wide findings and caveats: It was found that some 30 CD8+ CDR3 sequences were shared between patients and controls.

Patients included in sequencing had previously demonstrated CD8+CD57+ cell expansion by flow cytometry. All patients were therapy-naive when blood was sampled. The TCR beta profiling, which covered VDJ combination and CDR3 sequence, was carried out using genomic DNA as the template. TCRdb reprocessed the reads with MiXCR, giving one entry per CDR3 protein. The sample includes roughly 250,000 distinct CDR3 sequences, approximately 80% of them seen just once. The length of the CDR3 is 15 residues. Germline V lookup: CDR1 SNHLY, CDR2 FYNNEI. Deletions cut 6 bases from V and 11 bases from J, with 25 bases between. About this clonotype: Antigen: not known.

Source material: sorted CD4+, CD8+, or CD8+CD57+ T cells (not recorded which) from PBMCs. This chain connects TRBV2 to TRBJ1-1; D is ambiguous. The TCR originated in a human donor with aplastic anemia. The CDR3 DNA reads as TGTGCCAGCAGGTTATCAGGCGGAGGGCCGGATGATGCTTTCTTT. Its protein product is CASRLSGGGPDDAFF.